The 11 T cell receptor beta chains presented below share a single source sample, sequenced in a study of T cells expressing NK-cell markers. TCRdb re-called the 5' RACE reads; one entry per CDR3 protein, DNA not given. The sample holds 300,000 or so distinct CDR3 sequences. Sequencing was carried out using blood T cells: a sorted CD56 or NKG2C T cell subset, CD4+ or CD8+ T cells, or bulk PBMC T cells (not recorded which). All receptors derive from a woman between 18 and 70 years old in good health.

The rearrangement uses TRBV18 and TRBJ2-2; the TCRdb D gene call, TRBD1, has no DNA to confirm it. Germline CDR1 is KGHSH and CDR2 is LQKENI. The CDR3 has 14 residues. Here the CDR3 reads CASSQSYRAGELFF. The whole variable domain, filled in from reference TRBV18 and TRBJ2-2, reads NAGVMQNPRHLVRRRGQEARLRCSPMKGHSHVYWYRQLPEEGLKFMVYLQKENIIDESGMPKERFSAEFPKEGPSILRIQQVVRGDSAAYFCASSQSYRAGELFFGEGSRLTVL.

The V gene is TRBV7-8, the J gene TRBJ1-1; TCRdb's D gene call, TRBD1, goes unchecked for lack of DNA. Germline V gene lookup returns CDR1 SGHVS and CDR2 FQNEAQ. The CDR3 runs 15 residues. The CDR3: CASSLSAGMNTEAFF. The entire variable domain, with the rest obtained from reference TRBV7-8 and TRBJ1-1, is as follows: GAGVSQSPRYKVAKRGQDVALRCDPISGHVSLFWYQQALGQGPEFLTYFQNEAQLDKSGLPSDRFFAERPEGSVSTLKIQRTQQEDSAVYLCASSLSAGMNTEAFFGQGTRLTVV.

This CDR3 reads CASSMRTSGETQYF. This chain links TRBV7-9 with TRBJ2-5; the D gene TCRdb calls, TRBD2, cannot be checked with no DNA. The CDR3 loop spans 14 amino acids. Germline lookup yields CDR1 SEHNR and CDR2 FQNEAQ (reference sequence).

This chain connects TRBV7-3 to TRBJ2-2; TCRdb's D call of TRBD1 is untestable without DNA. The CDR3 sequence is 15 residues long. The germline gives CDR1 SGHTA, CDR2 FQGTGA. CDR3: CASSIQGAGTGELFF. Complete variable domain (other parts from reference TRBV7-3 and TRBJ2-2): GAGVSQTPSNKVTEKGKYVELRCDPISGHTALYWYRQSLGQGPEFLIYFQGTGAADDSGLPNDRFFAVRPEGSVSTLKIQRTERGDSAVYLCASSIQGAGTGELFFGEGSRLTVL.

The chain recombines TRBV19 with TRBJ1-1; as DNA is missing, the TRBD1 call by TCRdb cannot be tested. This CDR3 comprises 13 residues. CDR1 is LNHDA, CDR2 SQIVND, per germline (reference sequence). The CDR3 region is CASRSWGEPEAFF.

This rearrangement joins TRBV6-1 to TRBJ2-7; without DNA, the TCRdb call of TRBD1 cannot be checked. Germline loops: CDR1 MNHNS, CDR2 SASEGT. The CDR3 has 14 residues. The CDR3 sequence is CASKKGTGPYEQYF.

This chain uses TRBV5-1 with TRBJ1-1; no DNA is available, so the TRBD1 call from TCRdb remains unchecked. The CDR3 totals 15 residues. Germline-derived CDR1 and CDR2 are SGHRS and YFSETQ. The CDR3 region is CASYPQGIMNTEAFF.

This chain links TRBV19 with TRBJ2-1; as DNA is missing, the TRBD2 call by TCRdb cannot be tested. Looked up from germline, CDR1 is LNHDA and CDR2 is SQIVND (reference sequence). The CDR3 is made up of 15 amino acids. The CDR3 here is CASTSWTSGSNEQFF.

The rearrangement links TRBV12-3 or TRBV12-4 to TRBJ2-7. The CDR3 runs 15 residues. CDR3 residues: CASSLAPLSSYEQYF.

The chain combines TRBV20-1 with TRBJ2-1; checking the TCRdb D call of TRBD1 is not possible without DNA. Germline assignment: CDR1 DFQATT and CDR2 SNEGSKA (reference sequence). The CDR3 totals 11 residues. The CDR3 loop reads CSARGRDEQFF.

This rearrangement joins TRBV5-4 to TRBJ1-1; TCRdb indicates TRBD1, and absent DNA this call remains unverified. Germline V lookup: CDR1 SGHNT, CDR2 YYREEE (reference sequence). This CDR3 spans 15 amino acids. The CDR3 loop reads CASSSGQVTNTEAFF. The variable domain in full, completed from reference TRBV5-4 and TRBJ1-1, reads ETGVTQSPTHLIKTRGQQVTLRCSSQSGHNTVSWYQQALGQGPQFIFQYYREEENGRGNFPPRFSGLQFPNYSSELNVNALELDDSALYLCASSSGQVTNTEAFFGQGTRLTVV.